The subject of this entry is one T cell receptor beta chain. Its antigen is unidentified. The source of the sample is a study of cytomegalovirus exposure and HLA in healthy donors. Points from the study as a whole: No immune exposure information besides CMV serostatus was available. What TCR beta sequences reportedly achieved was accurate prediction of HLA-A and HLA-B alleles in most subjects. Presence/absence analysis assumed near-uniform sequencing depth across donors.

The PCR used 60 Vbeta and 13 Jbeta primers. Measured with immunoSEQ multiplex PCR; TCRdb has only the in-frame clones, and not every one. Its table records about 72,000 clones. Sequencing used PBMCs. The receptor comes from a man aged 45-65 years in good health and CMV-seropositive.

In DNA, the CDR3 is TGTGCCAGCAGTGAGAGGGTAGGACCGTTCAATCAGCCCCAGCATTTT. This sequence encodes CASSERVGPFNQPQHF. This chain links TRBV2 with TRBJ1-5; D remains ambiguous. Germline assignment: CDR1 SNHLY and CDR2 FYNNEI. The V gene lost 3 bases and the J gene lost 3 bases, with 15 bases spanning the gap. CDR3 length: 16 amino acids.